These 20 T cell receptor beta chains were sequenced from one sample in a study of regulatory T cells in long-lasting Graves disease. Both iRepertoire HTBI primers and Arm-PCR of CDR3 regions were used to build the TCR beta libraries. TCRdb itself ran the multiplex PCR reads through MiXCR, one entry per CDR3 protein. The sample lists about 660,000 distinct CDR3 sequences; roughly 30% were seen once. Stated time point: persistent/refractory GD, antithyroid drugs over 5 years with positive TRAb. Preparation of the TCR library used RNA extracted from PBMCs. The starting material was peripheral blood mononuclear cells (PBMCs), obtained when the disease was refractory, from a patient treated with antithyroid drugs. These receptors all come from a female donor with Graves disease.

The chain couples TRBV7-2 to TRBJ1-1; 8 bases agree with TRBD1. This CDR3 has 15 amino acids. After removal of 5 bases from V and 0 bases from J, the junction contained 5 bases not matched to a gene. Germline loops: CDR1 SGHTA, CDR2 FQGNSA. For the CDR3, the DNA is TGTGCCAGCAGCGTCTCAGGGGGCCTGAACACTGAAGCTTTCTTT. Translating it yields CASSVSGGLNTEAFF.

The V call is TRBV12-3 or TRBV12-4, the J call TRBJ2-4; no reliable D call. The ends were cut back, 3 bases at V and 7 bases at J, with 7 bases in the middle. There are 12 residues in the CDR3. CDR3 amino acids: CASSLSWNIQYF. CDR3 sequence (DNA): TGTGCCAGCAGTTTGTCTTGGAACATTCAGTACTTC.

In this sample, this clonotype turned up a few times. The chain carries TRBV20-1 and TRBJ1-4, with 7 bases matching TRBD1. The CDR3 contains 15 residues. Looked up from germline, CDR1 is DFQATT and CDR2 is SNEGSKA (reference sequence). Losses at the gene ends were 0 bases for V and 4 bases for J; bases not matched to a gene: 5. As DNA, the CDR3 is TGCAGTGCTAGAGACCCAGGGGGAGGTAATGAAAAACTGTTTTTT. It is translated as CSARDPGGGNEKLFF.

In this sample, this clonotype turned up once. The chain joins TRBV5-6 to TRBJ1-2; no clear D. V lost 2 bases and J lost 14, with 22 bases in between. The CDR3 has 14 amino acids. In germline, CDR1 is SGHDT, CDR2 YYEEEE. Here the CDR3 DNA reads TGTGCCAGCAGCTTTGCAGGTTCATCTATGGTGGGGACCTTC. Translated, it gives CASSFAGSSMVGTF.

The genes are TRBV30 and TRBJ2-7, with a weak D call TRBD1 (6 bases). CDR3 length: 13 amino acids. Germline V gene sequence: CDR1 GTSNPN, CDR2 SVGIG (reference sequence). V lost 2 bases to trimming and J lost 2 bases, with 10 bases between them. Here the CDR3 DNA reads TGTGCCTGGAGTTGGGACACCACCTACGAGCAGTACTTC. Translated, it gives CAWSWDTTYEQYF.

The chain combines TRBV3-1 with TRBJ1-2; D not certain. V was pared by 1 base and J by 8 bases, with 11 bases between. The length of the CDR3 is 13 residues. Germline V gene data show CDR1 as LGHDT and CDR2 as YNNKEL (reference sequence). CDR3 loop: CASSQGAERGYTF. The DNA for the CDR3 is TGTGCCAGCAGCCAAGGCGCGGAACGGGGCTACACCTTC. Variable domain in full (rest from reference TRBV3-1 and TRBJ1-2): DTAVSQTPKYLVTQMGNDKSIKCEQNLGHDTMYWYKQDSKKFLKIMFSYNNKELIINETVPNRFSPKSPDKAHLNLHINSLELGDSAVYFCASSQGAERGYTFGSGTRLTVV.

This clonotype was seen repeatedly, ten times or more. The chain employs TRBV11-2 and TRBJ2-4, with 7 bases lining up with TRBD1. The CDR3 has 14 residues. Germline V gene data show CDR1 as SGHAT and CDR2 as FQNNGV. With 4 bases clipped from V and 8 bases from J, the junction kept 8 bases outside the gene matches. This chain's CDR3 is CASSSTGQIHIQYF. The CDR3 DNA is TGTGCCAGCAGCTCTACGGGACAGATACACATTCAGTACTTC.

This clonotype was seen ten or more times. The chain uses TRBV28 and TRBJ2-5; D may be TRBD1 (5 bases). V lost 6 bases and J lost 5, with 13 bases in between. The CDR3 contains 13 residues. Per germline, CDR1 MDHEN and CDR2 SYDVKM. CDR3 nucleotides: TGTGCCAGCAGCTTGGTACAGGAGGAGACCCAGTACTTC. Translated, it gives CASSLVQEETQYF. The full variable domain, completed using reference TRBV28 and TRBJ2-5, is DVKVTQSSRYLVKRTGEKVFLECVQDMDHENMFWYRQDPGLGLRLIYFSYDVKMKEKGDIPEGYSVSREKKERFSLILESASTNQTSMYLCASSLVQEETQYFGPGTRLLVL.

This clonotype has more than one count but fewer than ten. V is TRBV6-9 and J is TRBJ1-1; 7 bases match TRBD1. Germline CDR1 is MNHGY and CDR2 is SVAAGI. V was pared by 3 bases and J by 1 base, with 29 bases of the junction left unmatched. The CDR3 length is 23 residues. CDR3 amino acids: CASSYSNYRTVQGSKTSNTEAFF. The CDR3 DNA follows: TGTGCCAGCAGTTACTCGAATTACCGTACCGTACAGGGGTCGAAAACTTCGAACACTGAAGCTTTCTTT.

CDR3 nucleotides: TGCAGCGTTGATTATAACTATGGCTACACCTTC. Its translation is CSVDYNYGYTF. The chain recombines TRBV29-1 with TRBJ1-2; D gene unclear. Deletions cut 3 bases from V and 1 base from J, with 3 bases between. This CDR3 comprises 11 residues. Germline lookup yields CDR1 SQVTM and CDR2 ANQGSEA.

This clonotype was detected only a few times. CDR3 DNA sequence: TGTGCCACCTTAGACGGGAACACCGGGGAGCTGTTTTTT. Encoded protein: CATLDGNTGELFF. The V gene is TRBV24-1, the J gene TRBJ2-2; D remains ambiguous. The germline gives CDR1 KGHDR, CDR2 SFDVKD. Trimming pared 9 bases from V and 1 base from J, leaving 8 bases between. This CDR3 is built from 13 residues.

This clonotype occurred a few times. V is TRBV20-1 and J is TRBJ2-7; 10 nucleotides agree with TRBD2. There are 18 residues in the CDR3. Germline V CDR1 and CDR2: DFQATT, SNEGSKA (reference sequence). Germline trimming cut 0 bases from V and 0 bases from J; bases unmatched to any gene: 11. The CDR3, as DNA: TGCAGTGCTAGAGATCTATGGACTAGCGGCAATCCCTCCTACGAGCAGTACTTC. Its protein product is CSARDLWTSGNPSYEQYF.

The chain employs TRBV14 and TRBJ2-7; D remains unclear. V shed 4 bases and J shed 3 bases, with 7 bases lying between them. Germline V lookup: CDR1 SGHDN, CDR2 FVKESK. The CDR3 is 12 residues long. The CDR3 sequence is CASSLRYYEQYF. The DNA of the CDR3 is TGTGCCAGCAGCCTTAGATACTACGAGCAGTACTTC. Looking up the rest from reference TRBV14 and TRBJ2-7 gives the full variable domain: EAGVTQFPSHSVIEKGQTVTLRCDPISGHDNLYWYRRVMGKEIKFLLHFVKESKQDESGMPNNRFLAERTGGTYSTLKVQPAELEDSGVYFCASSLRYYEQYFGPGTRLTVT.

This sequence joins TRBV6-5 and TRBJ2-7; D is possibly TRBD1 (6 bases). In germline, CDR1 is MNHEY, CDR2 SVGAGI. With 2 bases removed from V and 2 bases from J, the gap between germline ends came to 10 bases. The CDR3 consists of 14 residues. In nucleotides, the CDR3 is TGTGCCAGCAGTTACATAGGACAGACCTACGAGCAGTACTTC. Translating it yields CASSYIGQTYEQYF.

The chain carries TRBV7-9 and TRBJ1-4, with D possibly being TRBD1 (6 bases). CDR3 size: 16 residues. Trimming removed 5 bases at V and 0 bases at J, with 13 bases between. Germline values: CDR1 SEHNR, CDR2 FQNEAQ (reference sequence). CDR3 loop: CASSTRQETTNEKLFF. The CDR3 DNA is TGTGCCAGCAGCACACGACAGGAGACAACTAATGAAAAACTGTTTTTT.

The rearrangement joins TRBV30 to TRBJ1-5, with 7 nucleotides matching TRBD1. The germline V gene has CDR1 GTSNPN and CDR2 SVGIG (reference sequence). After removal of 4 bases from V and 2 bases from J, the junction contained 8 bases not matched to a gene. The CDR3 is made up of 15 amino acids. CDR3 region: CAWNPGGVGNQPQHF. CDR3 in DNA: TGTGCCTGGAACCCAGGGGGAGTTGGCAATCAGCCCCAGCATTTT.

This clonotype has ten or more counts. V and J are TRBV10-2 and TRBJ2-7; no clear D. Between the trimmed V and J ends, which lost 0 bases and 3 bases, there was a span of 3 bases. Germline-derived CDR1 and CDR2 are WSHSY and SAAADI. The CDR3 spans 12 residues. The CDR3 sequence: CASSESSYEQYF. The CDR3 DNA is TGCGCCAGCAGTGAGTCTAGCTACGAGCAGTACTTC.

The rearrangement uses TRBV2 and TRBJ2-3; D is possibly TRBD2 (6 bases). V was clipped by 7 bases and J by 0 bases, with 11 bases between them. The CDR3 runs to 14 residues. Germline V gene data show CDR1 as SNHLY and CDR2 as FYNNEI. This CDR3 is CASIGGNSTDTQYF. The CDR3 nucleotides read TGTGCCAGCATTGGCGGGAATAGCACAGATACGCAGTATTTT. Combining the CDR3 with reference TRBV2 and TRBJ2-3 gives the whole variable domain EPEVTQTPSHQVTQMGQEVILRCVPISNHLYFYWYRQILGQKVEFLVSFYNNEISEKSEIFDDQFSVERPDGSNFTLKIRSTKLEDSAMYFCASIGGNSTDTQYFGPGTRLTVL.

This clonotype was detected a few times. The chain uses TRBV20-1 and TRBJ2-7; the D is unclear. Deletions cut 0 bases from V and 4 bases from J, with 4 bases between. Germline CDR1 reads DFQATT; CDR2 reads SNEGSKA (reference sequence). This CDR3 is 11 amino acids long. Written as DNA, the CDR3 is TGCAGTGCTAGAGATGAGTACGAGCAGTACTTC. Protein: CSARDEYEQYF.

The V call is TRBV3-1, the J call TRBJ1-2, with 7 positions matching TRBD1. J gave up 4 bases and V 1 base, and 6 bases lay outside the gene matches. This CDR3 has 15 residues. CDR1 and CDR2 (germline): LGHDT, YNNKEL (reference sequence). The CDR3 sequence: CASSQGGRGSYGYTF. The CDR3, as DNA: TGTGCCAGCAGCCAAGGGGGCAGGGGGAGCTATGGCTACACCTTC.